Given below is one T cell receptor (beta chain) in context. Its recognized antigen is unknown. Per-base quality was not reported, and no clone a single base away is much larger than it. This entry belongs to a study of CD8 T cells in Susac syndrome (dated by TCRdb to the late 2010s). General notes on the study: Of the Susac syndrome patients who were sequenced, more than five had clinically active disease and roughly eight were in clinical remission. At blood withdrawal, Susac syndrome patients were either therapy-naive, taking corticosteroids (in some cases with IVIg as well), or taking IVIg alone. Repertoire sequencing was used to test whether CD8+ T cell activation and differentiation in Susac syndrome was antigen driven. The clonality of the CD8+ T cell repertoire was compared across approximately 11 healthy donors, roughly 14 Susac syndrome patients and about 16 multiple sclerosis patients. Study-wide conclusions, independent of this receptor: Susac syndrome CD8+ repertoires showed clonal expansion, highest in CD8+ TEMRA cells and greater in clinically active than remitting patients. Over 15 Susac-specific public clones were identified in the total CD8+ repertoire, and several Susac-specific public clones were identified in the CD8+ TEMRA repertoire. The study acknowledged that relatively few individuals were included in the TCR sequencing and HLA analysis.

RNA was extracted with the RNeasy kit and roughly 0.45 to 1 ug was reverse transcribed using random hexamers. TCR beta CDR3 regions were amplified with the immunoSEQ multiplex PCR assay covering 54 Vbeta and 13 Jbeta segments. Bias from PCR amplification was corrected by using a synthetic template baseline for primer optimization and for computational correction. As for the original processing: Reads were assigned to V, D and J genes according to IMGT and analyzed in immunoSEQ Analyzer, with only productive sequences retained. Clonality was calculated as one minus the Shannon entropy normalized by log2 of the number of productive unique sequences. Public and private clones were assessed among the 100 most prevalent clones of each patient and control. Susac-specific clones were defined as absent from healthy and MS cohorts, 1052 published viral clones and other ImmuneACCESS disease sequences. The public sequencing data were trimmed at Q25 with fastp and processed into clonotypes with MiXCR by TCRdb, which kept only in-frame beta chains. Rows are unified per CDR3 protein, each entry keeping the most common DNA and genes. These V and J calls rely on TCRdb rather than the paper's analysis. For this sample there are some 200,000 distinct CDR3 sequences; over 90% appear just once. The ten largest clones capture about 0.15% of the sample.

The CDR3 runs 13 amino acids, cysteine and phenylalanine included. The kept DNA is CDR3 alone, 39 bases in frame from the first base. V is clipped by 2 bases and J by 3 bases, and the sequence between their germline boundaries is 7 bases long. From the germline V gene, CDR1 is SGDLS and CDR2 is YYNGEE. Peripheral blood CD8+ and CD4+ T cells from healthy donors, Susac syndrome patients and multiple sclerosis patients were profiled by high-throughput TCR beta sequencing. Recently defined diagnostic criteria for definite or probable disease were met by the Susac syndrome patients. Bulk CD8+ and CD4+ T cells were purified magnetically by negative isolation, whereas CD8+ TEMRA cells were enriched by FACS. Blood was drawn into EDTA tubes, processed within 24 hours, and PBMCs were isolated by density gradient centrifugation. PBMCs intended for TCR sequencing were frozen in liquid nitrogen and were later thawed in a 37 degrees C water bath. The sorted or isolated CD4+, CD8+ and CD8+ TEMRA cells reached a purity of at least 90%.

The V and J segments used are TRBV9 and TRBJ2-3, with no reliable assignment of the D segment. The source material was CD8+ T cells from PBMCs. The clonotype comes from a human donor with Susac syndrome. The sequence in DNA is TGTGCCAGCAGCGTTGTGGTGACAGATACGCAGTATTTT. Translated, it reads CASSVVVTDTQYF.